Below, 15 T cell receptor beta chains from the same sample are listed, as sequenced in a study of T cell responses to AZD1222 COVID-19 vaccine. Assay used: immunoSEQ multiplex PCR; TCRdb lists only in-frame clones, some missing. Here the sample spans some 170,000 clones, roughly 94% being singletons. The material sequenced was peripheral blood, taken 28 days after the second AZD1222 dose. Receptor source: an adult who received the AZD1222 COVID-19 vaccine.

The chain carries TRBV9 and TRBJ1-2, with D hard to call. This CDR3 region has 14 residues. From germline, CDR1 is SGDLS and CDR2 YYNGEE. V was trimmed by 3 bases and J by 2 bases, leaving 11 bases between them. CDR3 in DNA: TGTGCCAGCAGCGGGGGTGCCCTAAACTATGGCTACACCTTC. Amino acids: CASSGGALNYGYTF.

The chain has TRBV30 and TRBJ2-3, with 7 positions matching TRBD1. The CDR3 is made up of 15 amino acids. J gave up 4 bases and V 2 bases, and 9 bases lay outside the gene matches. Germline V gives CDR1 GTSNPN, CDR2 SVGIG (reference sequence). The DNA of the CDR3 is TGTGCCTGGAGTCCCTCCAGAACAGGGGCAGATACGCAGTATTTT. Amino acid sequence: CAWSPSRTGADTQYF.

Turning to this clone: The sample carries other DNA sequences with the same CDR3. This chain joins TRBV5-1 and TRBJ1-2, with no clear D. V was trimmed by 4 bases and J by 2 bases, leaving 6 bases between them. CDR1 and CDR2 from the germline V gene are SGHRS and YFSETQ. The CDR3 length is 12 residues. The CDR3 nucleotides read TGCGCCAGCAGCGGGCAAAACTATGGCTACACCTTC. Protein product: CASSGQNYGYTF. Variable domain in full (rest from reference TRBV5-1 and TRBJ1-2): KAGVTQTPRYLIKTRGQQVTLSCSPISGHRSVSWYQQTPGQGLQFLFEYFSETQRNKGNFPGRFSGRQFSNSRSEMNVSTLELGDSALYLCASSGQNYGYTFGSGTRLTVV.

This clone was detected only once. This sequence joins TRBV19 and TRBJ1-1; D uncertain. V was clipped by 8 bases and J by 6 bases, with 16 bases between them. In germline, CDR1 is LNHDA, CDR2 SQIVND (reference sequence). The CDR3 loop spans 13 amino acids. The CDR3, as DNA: TGTGCCAGTCAGATAGGGATTTTCTCTGAAGCTTTCTTT. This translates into CASQIGIFSEAFF.

CDR3 sequence: CASSFRGGSNNEQFF. The DNA for the CDR3 is TGCGCCAGCAGCTTTAGAGGGGGCAGCAACAATGAGCAGTTCTTC. This chain joins TRBV5-1 and TRBJ2-1, with TRBD1 identical over 7 bases. This CDR3 contains 15 residues. Trimming removed 2 bases from V and 5 bases from J; junction bases left unmatched: 7. The V gene's germline CDR1 is SGHRS and CDR2 YFSETQ.

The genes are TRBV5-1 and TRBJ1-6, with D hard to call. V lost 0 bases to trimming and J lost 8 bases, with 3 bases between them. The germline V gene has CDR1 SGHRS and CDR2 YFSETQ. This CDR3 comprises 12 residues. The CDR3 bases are TGCGCCAGCAGCTTGGAACATTCACCCCTCCACTTT. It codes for CASSLEHSPLHF.

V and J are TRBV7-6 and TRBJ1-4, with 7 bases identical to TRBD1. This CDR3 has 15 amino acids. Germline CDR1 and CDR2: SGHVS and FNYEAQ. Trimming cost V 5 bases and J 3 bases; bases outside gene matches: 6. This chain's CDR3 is CASSIWDSSNEKLFF. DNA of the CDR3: TGTGCCAGCAGCATTTGGGACAGCTCTAATGAAAAACTGTTTTTT.

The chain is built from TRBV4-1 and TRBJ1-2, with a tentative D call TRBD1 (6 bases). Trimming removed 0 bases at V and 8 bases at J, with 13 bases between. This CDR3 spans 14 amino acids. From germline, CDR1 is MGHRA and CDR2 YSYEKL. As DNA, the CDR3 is TGCGCCAGCAGCCAAGATTCAGGGGTCGGAGGCTACACCTTC. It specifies CASSQDSGVGGYTF.

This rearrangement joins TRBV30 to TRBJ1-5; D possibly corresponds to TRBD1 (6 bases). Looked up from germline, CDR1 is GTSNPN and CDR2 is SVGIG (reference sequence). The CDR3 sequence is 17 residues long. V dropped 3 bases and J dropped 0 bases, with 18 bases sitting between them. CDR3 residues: CAWSERLTGDSNQPQHF. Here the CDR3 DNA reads TGTGCCTGGAGCGAGAGGTTGACAGGAGATAGCAATCAGCCCCAGCATTTT.

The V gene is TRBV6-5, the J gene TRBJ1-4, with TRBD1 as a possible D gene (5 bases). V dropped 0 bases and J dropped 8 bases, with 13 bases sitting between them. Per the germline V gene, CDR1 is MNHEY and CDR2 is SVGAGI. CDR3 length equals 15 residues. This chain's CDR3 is CASSYSEGRGEKLFF. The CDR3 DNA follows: TGTGCCAGCAGTTACTCGGAGGGGCGGGGAGAAAAACTGTTTTTT.

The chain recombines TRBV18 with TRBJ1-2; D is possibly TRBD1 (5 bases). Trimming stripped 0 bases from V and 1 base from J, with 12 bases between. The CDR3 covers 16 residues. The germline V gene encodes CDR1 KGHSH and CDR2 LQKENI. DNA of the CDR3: TGTGCCAGCTCACCACCGAGCTCAGGGTTTAACTATGGCTACACCTTC. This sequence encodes CASSPPSSGFNYGYTF.

The CDR3 DNA follows: TGCGCCAGCAGTGAGTCCGGAGGTGTTCAGCGAGAGACCCAGTACTTC. Translation: CASSESGGVQRETQYF. This chain connects TRBV10-1 to TRBJ2-5; D possibly corresponds to TRBD2 (5 bases). The CDR3 length is 16 residues. The V gene's germline CDR1 is WNHNN and CDR2 SYGVQD (reference sequence). Trimming cost V 0 bases and J 4 bases, with 15 bases left between them.

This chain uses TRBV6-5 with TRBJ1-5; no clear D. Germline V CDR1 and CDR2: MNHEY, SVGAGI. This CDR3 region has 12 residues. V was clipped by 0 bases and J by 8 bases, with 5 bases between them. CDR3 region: CASSYSGEPQHF. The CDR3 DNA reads TGTGCCAGCAGTTACTCTGGGGAGCCCCAGCATTTT.

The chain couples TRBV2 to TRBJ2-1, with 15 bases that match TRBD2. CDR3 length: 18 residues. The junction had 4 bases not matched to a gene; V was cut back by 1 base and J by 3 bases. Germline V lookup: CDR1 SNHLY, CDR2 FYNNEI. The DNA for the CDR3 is TGTGCCAGCAGTGAAGTGGGACTAGCGGGGGGATTCTACAATGAGCAGTTCTTC. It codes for CASSEVGLAGGFYNEQFF.

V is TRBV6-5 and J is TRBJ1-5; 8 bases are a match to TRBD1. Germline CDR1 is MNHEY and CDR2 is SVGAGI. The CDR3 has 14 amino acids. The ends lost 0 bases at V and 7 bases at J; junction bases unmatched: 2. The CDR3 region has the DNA TGTGCCAGCAGTTACTCCGACAGGGGACAGCCCCAGCATTTT. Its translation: CASSYSDRGQPQHF.